What follows describes a single T cell receptor (beta chain). Only one count was recorded for this clone. Its antigen is currently not known. Base qualities are not recorded, but no much larger clone differs from it by a single base. TCR CDR3 regions were amplified from genomic DNA by multiplex PCR using the deep immunoSEQ assay. Extracted genomic DNA from each cell subset was spread evenly across all wells of several immunoSEQ 96-well plates, with each plate serving as a replicate. For sorted subsets, roughly 200 ng of genomic DNA, equivalent to roughly 33,000 T cell genomes, went into each replicate PCR. The purified libraries were quantified using a Qubit 3.0 fluorometer, sized with a Bioanalyzer 2100, and then quantified again using the KAPA Library Quantification kit. Every immunoSEQ 96-well plate was sequenced on a dedicated single-read 150-cycle Illumina NextSeq 550 flow cell. Processing in the source paper ran as follows. The immunoSEQ output contained only junctional sequences without quality scores, so filtering could not match that applied to full-length reads. Sequences were annotated with PyIR, a Python wrapper for IgBLAST v1.9, using IMGT germline references to assign V/J genes and CDR3. Reads were removed for weak V/J assignments (E-value above 1e-6), missing CDR3, stop codons, out-of-frame junctions, or ambiguous translated residues. V3J clonotypes were defined as sequences sharing an identical inferred V gene, J gene, and CDR3 amino acid sequence. The percentage overlap between two repertoires was calculated by dividing the number of shared unique clonotypes by the size of the smaller repertoire. RTK rarefaction, the Chao1 estimator, and Recon v2.1 estimates of unobserved clonotypes were used to assess repertoire richness. For all TCRbeta clonotypes obtained by the gDNA method from a few donors, generation probabilities were computed with OLGA. The source is immuneACCESS, and TCRdb retained only in-frame sequences with V and J called. Part of the clones is not carried over; for the studies checked, unresolved V genes explain less than half of this, and the remainder is unexplained. V and J calls and clone size come straight from that table; D and trimming were deduced from the DNA. This sample has approximately 2,300,000 clones in its table, and less than 95% of those were observed once. The top ten clonotypes cover 0.3% to 0.45% of the sample.

The donors were healthy, HIV-negative adults who had no recently reported acute infections or vaccinations. All donors were Caucasian adults living in Nashville, Tennessee, USA. CD4+ T cells were enriched by magnetic negative selection, after which naive cells were positively selected on CD45RA and the negative fraction was taken as the memory subset. Blood was obtained by leukapheresis, after which PBMCs were separated by Ficoll-Histopaque density gradient centrifugation and cryopreserved in liquid nitrogen vapor phase. Analytical flow cytometry was used to check the purity and quantity of each magnetically sorted T cell population. From each sorted fraction, genomic DNA was isolated and quantified by UV absorbance on a Nanodrop 2000c. Trimming costs V 2 bases and J 3 bases, and their ends lie 13 bases apart. The CDR3 contains 16 residues, cysteine and phenylalanine counted. Left in the record is the CDR3 DNA by itself, 48 bases read in frame from the first base. CDR1 and CDR2 are drawn from the germline V gene (reference sequence): MNHEY, SMNVEV.

This entry is derived from a study of shared clonotypes between healthy human individuals (dated by TCRdb to 2018 to 2020). About the full investigation: The cohort included three men and two women between 18 and 49 years of age. Per donor, three plates each were used for CD4 naive and CD4 memory, two for CD8 naive, and one for CD8 memory. To estimate repertoire size and how much clonotypes are shared between individuals, the study performed deep sequencing of blood TCR repertoires from a few healthy adults. Each donor's leukapheresis produced roughly between roughly 0.85 and 9.5 billion PBMCs. Libraries were prepared and TCR repertoires were sequenced by different laboratories using diverse techniques, in order to increase sequencing depth and limit assay-specific biases.

Study-wide conclusions, independent of this receptor: Sampling was restricted to blood, and TCR repertoires in tissue are likely to differ from TCR repertoires in blood. When a few donors were compared, the shared fraction of clonotypes was around 4.6% for naive CD4, roughly 3.4% for naive CD8, about 2.5% for memory CD4, and less than 0.45% for memory CD8. Rarefaction of sorted-subset datasets indicated incomplete sequencing despite the large sequencing depth. Pairwise subsampling indicated that sequencing depth was expected to affect the degree of clonotype sharing among donors. Compared with non-shared clonotypes, the clonotypes found in all four sorted-subset donors had higher generation probabilities. Naive subsets generally had larger estimated clonotype richness than memory subsets. Because the study included a small number of donors, the genetic and exposure-history diversity represented was limited.

The sequence came from a man between 18 and 35 years old in good health. Some clones in this sample may be carry-over from other donors' samples. Recombination joined TRBV27 with TRBJ2-2; the D gene is unclear. The sequencing sample was made of naive CD4+ T cells from PBMCs. The cell subset or site label for this specimen denotes: CD45RA+ positively selected. The CDR3 region reads CASSLIVSAYTGELFF. Read as DNA, the sequence is TGTGCCAGCAGTTTAATTGTGTCGGCTTACACCGGGGAGCTGTTTTTT.